The 20 T cell receptor beta chains given below trace back to one sample, sequenced in a study of blood T cells in healthy people across ages (dated by TCRdb to between 2015 and 2017). Libraries were constructed by 5' RACE. The data were produced on an Illumina HiSeq 2500. A second roughly 6 to 11 cycle PCR used a sample-barcoded 5' primer and a J-beta primer mix. TCRdb trimmed public reads at Q25 via fastp, called clones via MiXCR and kept in-frame beta chains. Each CDR3 protein gets just one entry, which takes the most common genes and DNA from the rows behind it. This sample gives fewer than 600,000 distinct CDR3 sequences in total; around a quarter of them show up just once. Together, the top ten hold approximately 4% of the sample. The same sample was also studied in work on T cells of mothers and their children.

The sequencing sample was made of blood. These receptor sequences come from a boy aged 2-15 years in good health.

Only a few counts were recorded for this clonotype. The rearrangement joins TRBV29-1 to TRBJ1-2, with TRBD1 identical over 9 bases. J lost 2 bases, V lost 6 bases, and 10 bases had no gene match. This CDR3 is built from 15 residues. Germline CDR1 reads SQVTM; CDR2 reads ANQGSEA. CDR3 in DNA: TGCAGCGTCAACGATGACAGGGGGGCGAACTATGGCTACACCTTC. It specifies CSVNDDRGANYGYTF.

The chain employs TRBV10-1 and TRBJ1-1; D not certain. CDR1 is WNHNN, CDR2 SYGVQD, per germline (reference sequence). V was trimmed by 5 bases and J by 0 bases, leaving 7 bases between them. The CDR3 has 13 amino acids. Here the CDR3 DNA reads TGCGCCAGCAGTAAACAAGTGAACACTGAAGCTTTCTTT. Its translation: CASSKQVNTEAFF.

The rearrangement uses TRBV7-2 and TRBJ2-3; no reliable D call. V lost 4 bases, J lost 7 bases, and 18 bases lay in between. Germline CDR1 reads SGHTA; CDR2 reads FQGNSA. This CDR3 has 15 residues. The CDR3 DNA follows: TGTGCCAGCAGCTGGATTCCCGAAGTGCGAAATACGCAGTATTTT. Amino acid sequence: CASSWIPEVRNTQYF.

This clonotype has only one observation. The chain links TRBV6-5 to TRBJ2-3; no definite D call. This CDR3 region has 14 residues. V was shortened by 1 base and J by 2 bases, with 7 bases between the two germline ends. Germline V gives CDR1 MNHEY, CDR2 SVGAGI. Written as DNA, the CDR3 is TGTGCCAGCAGTTACTTGGCATCCACAGATACGCAGTATTTT. Its translation: CASSYLASTDTQYF.

This clonotype was observed a handful of times. This chain connects TRBV7-2 to TRBJ2-7; TRBD2 aligns across 10 bases. The J call is uncertain, as TRBJ2-1 better fits the DNA end. The length of the CDR3 is 16 residues. CDR1 and CDR2 from the germline V gene are SGHTA and FQGNSA. The CDR3 DNA reads TGTGCCAGCAGCGGGGGGGCTAGCGGGAGATTGGATGAGCAGTTCTTC. It is translated as CASSGGASGRLDEQFF.

This clonotype has a handful of counts. V gene TRBV5-4 combines with J gene TRBJ2-1; no firm D call. CDR3 length: 16 amino acids. The germline V and J ends were trimmed by 0 bases and 1 base, with 11 bases remaining between them. From germline, CDR1 is SGHNT and CDR2 YYREEE (reference sequence). The CDR3 loop is CASSLGYISSYNEQFF. The CDR3 DNA follows: TGTGCCAGCAGCTTGGGGTACATTTCGTCCTACAATGAGCAGTTCTTC.

This rearrangement joins TRBV3-1 to TRBJ2-5; 9 nucleotides align to TRBD1. This CDR3 is built from 17 residues. Unmatched junction bases numbered 10, after V lost 3 bases and J lost 2 bases. Germline CDR1 LGHDT, CDR2 YNNKEL (reference sequence). CDR3 coding DNA: TGTGCCAGCAGCCAGGGACAGGGTCAAAGGGGGCAAGAGACCCAGTACTTC. Translated: CASSQGQGQRGQETQYF.

The sample holds a few counts of this clonotype. The chain joins TRBV9 to TRBJ2-5; 8 bases agree with TRBD2. The end of the DNA fits TRBJ2-1 better, so the J call may be wrong. Germline CDR1 and CDR2: SGDLS and YYNGEE. The CDR3 totals 15 residues. The CDR3 loop is CASSRTGGPNNEQFF. CDR3 DNA sequence: TGTGCCAGCAGCAGGACGGGAGGGCCGAACAATGAGCAGTTCTTC.

This clonotype was seen a handful of times. The rearrangement joins TRBV7-6 to TRBJ2-5; D perhaps matches TRBD1 (5 bases). V dropped 5 bases and J dropped 1 base, with 11 bases sitting between them. The CDR3 extends over 14 amino acids. The V gene's germline CDR1 is SGHVS and CDR2 FNYEAQ. The CDR3 reads CASSRDSRQETQYF. For the CDR3, the DNA is TGTGCCAGCAGCCGAGACAGTCGCCAAGAGACCCAGTACTTC.

The rearrangement joins TRBV7-9 to TRBJ1-2; no firm D call. This CDR3 comprises 15 residues. Germline V lookup: CDR1 SEHNR, CDR2 FQNEAQ (reference sequence). V was clipped by 2 bases and J by 0 bases, with 10 bases between them. CDR3 DNA: TGTGCCAGCAGCTTACGGGATAGATCTAACTATGGCTACACCTTC. Its protein product is CASSLRDRSNYGYTF.

In this sample, this clonotype turned up once. This chain joins TRBV27 and TRBJ2-7; D might be TRBD2 (7 bases). CDR1 and CDR2 from the germline V gene are MNHEY and SMNVEV (reference sequence). The CDR3 runs 18 residues. V was pared by 2 bases and J by 0 bases, with 20 bases between. The CDR3 nucleotides read TGTGCCAGCAGTTTAAGAGGTTCGGGGGGCAGAAGCTCCTACGAGCAGTACTTC. This codes for CASSLRGSGGRSSYEQYF.

The V and J genes are TRBV7-8 and TRBJ2-5; D ambiguous. Germline CDR1 is SGHVS and CDR2 is FQNEAQ. With 5 bases removed from V and 3 bases from J, the gap between germline ends came to 13 bases. CDR3 length equals 14 residues. The CDR3 nucleotides read TGTGCCAGCAGCCCGACTGGGCAGAAAGAGACCCAGTACTTC. It encodes CASSPTGQKETQYF.

J is TRBJ2-3 and V is TRBV20-1; D may be TRBD2 (5 bases). Germline-derived CDR1 and CDR2 are DFQATT and SNEGSKA (reference sequence). V lost 5 bases, J lost 0 bases, and 12 bases lay in between. The CDR3 runs 14 residues. This CDR3 is CSAQASGSTDTQYF. CDR3 nucleotide sequence: TGCAGTGCTCAAGCCAGCGGAAGCACAGATACGCAGTATTTT.

The rearrangement links TRBV21-1 to TRBJ1-1; the D call of TRBD1 is as the table states it, not checked on the DNA. TRBV21-1 has pseudogene status. CDR3 length: 17 amino acids. The CDR3 DNA reads as TGTGCCAGCAGCCCCCACAGGGAAATGACGGAGAACACTGAAGCTTTCTTT. Translated, it gives CASSPHREMTENTEAFF.

V usage is TRBV20-1 and J usage is TRBJ2-7; D not certain. The V end lost 0 bases, the J end lost 2 bases, and 8 bases lay between the germline ends. The CDR3 spans 13 residues. CDR1 DFQATT and CDR2 SNEGSKA come from the germline V gene (reference sequence). CDR3 sequence (DNA): TGCAGTGCTAGAGATCAGACGACCTACGAGCAGTACTTC. This codes for CSARDQTTYEQYF.

This clonotype was counted between two and nine times. The rearrangement links TRBV5-1 to TRBJ2-6; TRBD1 agrees at 7 bases. The CDR3 contains 16 residues. Losses at the gene ends were 4 bases for V and 0 bases for J; bases not matched to a gene: 4. Germline loops: CDR1 SGHRS, CDR2 YFSETQ. The DNA for the CDR3 is TGCGCCAGCAGCCCCGGACAGGCCTCTGGGGCCAACGTCCTGACTTTC. Its translation is CASSPGQASGANVLTF.

Only a few counts were recorded for this clonotype. The rearrangement links TRBV4-1 to TRBJ1-2; D might be TRBD1 (5 bases). Germline CDR1 reads MGHRA; CDR2 reads YSYEKL. The germline V and J ends were trimmed by 0 bases and 5 bases, with 10 bases remaining between them. CDR3 length: 14 amino acids. CDR3 in amino acids: CASSQDDSRYGYTF. In nucleotides, the CDR3 is TGCGCCAGCAGCCAAGATGACAGTAGATATGGCTACACCTTC.

The V gene is TRBV7-9, the J gene TRBJ2-4, with 14 nucleotides matching TRBD2. J was trimmed by 1 base and V by 6 bases; bases with no gene match: 11. From germline, CDR1 is SEHNR and CDR2 FQNEAQ (reference sequence). CDR3 size: 19 residues. The CDR3 spells CASRLGTSGSSVAKNIQYF. The CDR3 DNA sequence: TGTGCCAGCAGATTGGGGACTAGCGGGAGTTCAGTTGCCAAAAACATTCAGTACTTC.

This clonotype showed up many times. The chain employs TRBV4-3 and TRBJ2-3; 8 bases agree with TRBD2. V was clipped by 0 bases and J by 4 bases; unmatched bases: 6. The CDR3 runs 16 residues. Germline loops: CDR1 LGHNA, CDR2 YSLEER. CDR3 residues: CASSQDGRAPADTQYF. CDR3 nucleotides: TGCGCCAGCAGCCAAGACGGGAGGGCCCCAGCAGATACGCAGTATTTT.

The chain links TRBV7-2 to TRBJ2-7; 8 bases are shared with TRBD2. CDR1 is SGHTA and CDR2 is FQGNSA in the germline V gene. The CDR3 is made up of 15 amino acids. The trim removed 4 bases at V and 5 bases at J, leaving 10 bases unmatched. The CDR3 here is CASSSFGGAGNEQYF. As DNA, the CDR3 is TGTGCCAGCAGCTCCTTCGGGGGGGCCGGCAACGAGCAGTACTTC.